This T cell receptor (beta chain) was recorded in a study of T-cell memory formation after mild COVID-19 (dated by TCRdb to the early 2020s). For the study in its entirety: Most TCR sequence clusters were specific to one of the two donors. In two donors, T-cell clones that expanded and contracted after mild COVID-19 were tracked by sequencing TCRalpha and TCRbeta repertoires over time. Two young, previously healthy adult volunteers made up the cohort, one male and one female. Summary of the overall study and its limitations: The detection of some responding clones in pre-infection memory suggests that pre-existing cross-reactive memory T cells joined the SARS-CoV-2 response. The second-wave clones that peaked on day 37 were not confirmed to be SARS-CoV-2 specific. Balanced CD4/CD8 phenotypes were observed for clones contracting from day 15 to 85, whereas a bias towards CD4+ was observed for a second wave of clones expanding from day 15 to 37. Contracting CD4+ clones turned up mainly in the CM and EM memory subsets, whereas EMRA was where CD8+ clones were enriched. The study included only a couple of mild cases, and larger cohorts that include severe cases with pre-infection samples were judged to be necessary.

This clonotype was recorded many times. Its recognized antigen is unknown. Per-base quality was not reported, and no clone a single base away is much larger than it. Reading from cysteine to phenylalanine, the CDR3 counts 15 amino acids. The CDR3 DNA has 45 bases and is translated from base 1. CDR1 is given as SGHRS and CDR2 as YFSETQ, both from the germline V gene. From V the trimming removes 4 bases and from J it removes 3 bases, while the gene matches leave 4 bases of the junction unaccounted for. Ficoll-Paque density gradient centrifugation was used to isolate PBMCs. TCRdb lists the instrument as Illumina NovaSeq 6000. TCRalpha and TCRbeta cDNA libraries were constructed by 5'RACE with constant-segment primers, with sample barcodes and unique molecular identifiers being introduced. Trizol reagent was used to extract RNA from every sample. Library amplification was performed in two PCR steps, and a second sample barcode and Illumina TruSeq adapters were introduced in the second step. Libraries were sequenced on an Illumina NovaSeq with 2 x 150 bp paired-end reads. The paper's data handling went like this. Reads were demultiplexed and collapsed into UMI-guided consensus sequences with migec v1.2.7. Using mixcr v2.1.11, UMI consensuses were aligned to TRA and TRB V and J templates and then assembled into clonotypes. A clonotype was counted as expanded or contracted only when both edgeR and NoisET called the clonotype significant, with the noise models trained on biological replicates. edgeR calls used a false discovery rate-adjusted p below 0.01 and a log2 fold-change threshold of 1. PCA with hierarchical clustering of max-normalized trajectories of the 1000 most abundant clonotypes was used as exploratory dynamics analysis. Each responding clone was given a CD4 or CD8 phenotype based on the CD4+ and CD8+ repertoires, which had been sequenced separately. TCRdb reworked the public reads: Q25 trimming with fastp, MiXCR clone assembly, productive beta chains retained. Entries that share a CDR3 protein sequence are merged under the most common genes and DNA. The V and J calls and clone size come from TCRdb's table, not from the authors' own analysis. The sample yields roughly 130,000 distinct CDR3 sequences; approximately 6.2% were counted once. The ten largest clones take up under 2.5% of the sample.

The source material was PBMCs or a T cell subset sorted from them (not recorded which). The rearrangement combines TRBV5-1 with TRBJ2-1, with 10 bases aligning to TRBD2. The source is an adult woman who had mild COVID-19 (a few samples of this study predate the infection). The sample titles of this study are shuffled in the database, so cell type and time point are left out; the donor was told from shared clones. The DNA sequence reads TGCGCCAGCAGCGTTAGCGGGGGGAGCTACAATGAGCAGTTCTTC. It is translated as CASSVSGGSYNEQFF.